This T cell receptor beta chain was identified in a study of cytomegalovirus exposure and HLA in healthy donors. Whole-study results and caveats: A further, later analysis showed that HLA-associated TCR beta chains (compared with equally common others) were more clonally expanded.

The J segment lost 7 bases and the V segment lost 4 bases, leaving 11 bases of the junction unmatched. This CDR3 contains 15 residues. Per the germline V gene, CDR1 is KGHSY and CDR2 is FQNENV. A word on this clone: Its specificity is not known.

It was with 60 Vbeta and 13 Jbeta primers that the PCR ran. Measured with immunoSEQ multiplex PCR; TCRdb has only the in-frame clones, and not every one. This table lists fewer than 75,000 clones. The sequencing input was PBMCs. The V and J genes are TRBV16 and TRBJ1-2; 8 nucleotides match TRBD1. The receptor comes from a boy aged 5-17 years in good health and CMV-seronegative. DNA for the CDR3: TGTGCCAGCAGCCTCACACGGACAGGGAATCGTGGCTACACCTTC. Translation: CASSLTRTGNRGYTF.